Below, 12 T cell receptor beta chains from the same sample are listed, as sequenced in a study of blood T cell repertoires in COVID-19. The data were produced by immunoSEQ multiplex PCR, yet TCRdb's version contains in-frame clones alone and is incomplete. The profile shows approximately 300,000 clones, 70% to 90% of them singletons. The source material was peripheral blood. These receptors came from a woman in her thirties or forties with acute or convalescent COVID-19.

The V gene is TRBV2, the J gene TRBJ1-1, with unresolved D. Trimming pared 6 bases from V and 1 base from J, leaving 9 bases between. CDR3 length: 13 amino acids. Germline CDR1 reads SNHLY; CDR2 reads FYNNEI. The CDR3 protein is CASRSGKNTEAFF. CDR3 DNA sequence: TGTGCCAGCAGGAGCGGCAAGAACACTGAAGCTTTCTTT.

The chain carries TRBV6-6 and TRBJ1-2; D is unresolved. Between the trimmed V and J ends, which lost 7 bases and 3 bases, there was a span of 15 bases. The CDR3 is made up of 14 amino acids. Germline V gene sequence: CDR1 MNHNY, CDR2 SVGAGI (reference sequence). The CDR3 is CASTSPTDYYGYTF. The CDR3 DNA follows: TGTGCCAGCACCTCCCCGACTGACTACTATGGCTACACCTTC.

This clone has just one count. The rearrangement links TRBV25-1 to TRBJ1-1; no reliable D call. The CDR3 contains 11 residues. Germline CDR1 reads MGHDK; CDR2 reads SYGVNS. Trimming took 9 bases from V and 2 from J, leaving 7 bases between them. The CDR3 spells CASVRNTEAFF. The CDR3 DNA follows: TGTGCCAGTGTCAGAAACACTGAAGCTTTCTTT.

The CDR3: CASTRDTFQETQYF. The CDR3 nucleotides are TGCGCCAGCACACGGGACACCTTCCAAGAGACCCAGTACTTC. The genes are TRBV5-1 and TRBJ2-5, with D possibly TRBD1 on 6 matching bases. The CDR3 is made up of 14 amino acids. Germline V gene sequence: CDR1 SGHRS, CDR2 YFSETQ. V dropped 6 bases and J dropped 1 base, with 13 bases sitting between them.

The chain has TRBV7-9 and TRBJ2-1, with D possibly matching TRBD1 (6 bases). Looked up from germline, CDR1 is SEHNR and CDR2 is FQNEAQ (reference sequence). The CDR3 is 14 amino acids. V lost 5 bases to trimming and J lost 10 bases, with 18 bases between them. The chain's CDR3 is CASSVTARGKEQFF. As DNA, the CDR3 is TGTGCCAGCAGCGTTACGGCCAGGGGAAAGGAGCAGTTCTTC.

V gene TRBV4-2 combines with J gene TRBJ1-5; no firm D call. There are 14 residues in the CDR3. Looked up from germline, CDR1 is LGHNA and CDR2 is YNFKEQ. V lost 3 bases and J lost 4, with 10 bases in between. CDR3 sequence reads: CASSQRTGNQPQHF. The CDR3 region has the DNA TGTGCCAGCAGCCAGAGGACGGGGAATCAGCCCCAGCATTTT.

The chain combines TRBV19 with TRBJ1-5; D may be TRBD1 (5 bases). The CDR3 is 17 amino acids. Germline CDR1 LNHDA, CDR2 SQIVND (reference sequence). V lost 5 bases to trimming and J lost 2 bases, with 19 bases between them. CDR3 sequence reads: CASSPRQTRSGNQPQHF. The CDR3 nucleotides read TGTGCCAGTAGTCCCCGACAGACCCGGTCGGGCAATCAGCCCCAGCATTTT. The variable domain in full, with the rest retrieved from reference TRBV19 and TRBJ1-5, is DGGITQSPKYLFRKEGQNVTLSCEQNLNHDAMYWYRQDPGQGLRLIYYSQIVNDFQKGDIAEGYSVSREKKESFPLTVTSAQKNPTAFYLCASSPRQTRSGNQPQHFGDGTRLSIL.

This clone came up a few times. J is TRBJ2-2 and V is TRBV28; 8 nucleotides line up with TRBD2. The J segment lost 4 bases and the V segment lost 5 bases, leaving 12 bases of the junction unmatched. This CDR3 is built from 17 residues. The germline gives CDR1 MDHEN, CDR2 SYDVKM. The CDR3 reads CASSNRGGTSATGELFF. CDR3 bases: TGTGCCAGCAGTAACCGAGGCGGGACTAGTGCCACCGGGGAGCTGTTTTTT.

The chain carries TRBV9 and TRBJ2-1; no clear D. CDR1 SGDLS and CDR2 YYNGEE come from the germline V gene. This CDR3 spans 12 amino acids. The ends were cut back, 5 bases at V and 8 bases at J, with 11 bases in the middle. CDR3 sequence: CASRSSTDEQFF. The CDR3 DNA reads TGTGCCAGCAGGTCCTCCACGGATGAGCAGTTCTTC.

The V gene is TRBV5-1, the J gene TRBJ1-3, with 8 bases matching TRBD1. CDR1 is SGHRS and CDR2 is YFSETQ in the germline V gene. The CDR3 runs to 16 residues. Trimming at V came to 1 base and at J to 0 bases, leaving 3 bases not matched to a gene. CDR3 protein: CASSLRTGTSGNTIYF. The CDR3 nucleotides read TGCGCCAGCAGCTTGCGGACAGGGACCTCTGGAAACACCATATATTTT.

V usage is TRBV2 and J usage is TRBJ1-2, with D uncertain. Germline V gene lookup returns CDR1 SNHLY and CDR2 FYNNEI. Trimming cost V 6 bases and J 11 bases, with 16 bases left between them. There are 12 residues in the CDR3. The CDR3 region is CASRKIAASYTF. The DNA of the CDR3 is TGTGCCAGCAGAAAGATAGCCGCATCTTACACCTTC.

V is TRBV18 and J is TRBJ1-2, with 7 bases identical to TRBD1. Unmatched junction bases numbered 12, after V lost 3 bases and J lost 2 bases. The CDR3 contains 17 residues. Germline CDR1 KGHSH, CDR2 LQKENI. The CDR3 here is CASSPMPKTGLNYGYTF. The CDR3 DNA reads TGTGCCAGCTCACCGATGCCAAAGACAGGGTTGAACTATGGCTACACCTTC.